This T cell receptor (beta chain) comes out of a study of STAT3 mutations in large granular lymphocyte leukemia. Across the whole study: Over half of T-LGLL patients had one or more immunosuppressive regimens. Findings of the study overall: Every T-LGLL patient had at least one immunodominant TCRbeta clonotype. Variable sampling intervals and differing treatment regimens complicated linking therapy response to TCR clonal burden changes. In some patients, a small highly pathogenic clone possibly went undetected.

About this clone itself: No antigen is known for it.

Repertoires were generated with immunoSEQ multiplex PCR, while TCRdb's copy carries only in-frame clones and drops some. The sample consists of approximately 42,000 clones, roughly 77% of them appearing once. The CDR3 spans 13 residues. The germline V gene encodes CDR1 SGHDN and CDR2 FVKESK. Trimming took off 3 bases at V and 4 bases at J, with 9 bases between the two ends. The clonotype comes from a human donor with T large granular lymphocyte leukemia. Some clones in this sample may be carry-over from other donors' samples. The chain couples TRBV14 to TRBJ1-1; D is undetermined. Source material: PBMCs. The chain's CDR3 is CASSHSFATEAFF. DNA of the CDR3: TGTGCCAGCAGCCACTCGTTCGCCACTGAAGCTTTCTTT.